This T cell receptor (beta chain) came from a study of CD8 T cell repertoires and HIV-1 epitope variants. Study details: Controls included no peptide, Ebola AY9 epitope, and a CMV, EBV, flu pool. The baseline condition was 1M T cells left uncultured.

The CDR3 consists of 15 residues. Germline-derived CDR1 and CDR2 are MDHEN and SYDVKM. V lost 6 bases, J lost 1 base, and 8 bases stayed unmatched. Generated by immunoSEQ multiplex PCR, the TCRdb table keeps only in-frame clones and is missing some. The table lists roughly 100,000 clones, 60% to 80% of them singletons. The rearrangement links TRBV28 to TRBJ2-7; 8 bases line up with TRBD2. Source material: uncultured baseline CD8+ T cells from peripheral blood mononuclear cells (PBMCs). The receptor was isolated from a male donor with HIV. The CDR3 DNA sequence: TGTGCCAGCAGACTAGCGGCTGCAAATTCCTACGAGCAGTACTTC. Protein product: CASRLAAANSYEQYF.